This T cell receptor (beta chain) stems from a study of a mutant IDH1 vaccine in newly diagnosed glioma. Study details: The initiation of vaccination occurred 4-6 weeks after radiotherapy alone, or with temozolomide cycles.

Concerning this clone: Its antigen remains unknown.

This table comes from immunoSEQ multiplex PCR, and its TCRdb copy is limited to in-frame clones, with some not included. The data contain over 50,000 clones, around 89% of them singletons. Noted time point: week 5, during vaccination. Every single dose of the vaccine, 300 ug of mutant IDH1 20-mer peptide, came with topical imiquimod. There were new WHO grade 3 or 4 astrocytomas in the donors, and these were IDH1-mutant and ATRX-lost. The study's findings and limits: Among top peripheral T cell clonotypes, changes seemed unrelated to pseudoprogression.

Germline assignment: CDR1 ENHRY and CDR2 SYGVKD. CDR3 length equals 14 residues. The ends lost 6 bases at V and 12 bases at J; junction bases unmatched: 10. Here the sequenced sample was PBMCs, taken from a glioma patient whose treatment included an IDH1 peptide vaccine. The V and J genes are TRBV10-3 and TRBJ2-1, with 11 bases matching TRBD2. This clonotype was obtained from a middle-aged woman with glioma. This CDR3 reads CAISPGLAEGGQFF. CDR3 in DNA: TGTGCCATCAGCCCGGGACTAGCGGAGGGAGGGCAGTTCTTC.